These 25 T cell receptor beta chains came from one sample sequenced in a study of CXCR3-negative and CXCR3-positive naive CD8 T cells. Each TRB cDNA library was prepared by 5' RACE (with UMI labels). TCRdb derives one entry per CDR3 protein from the 5' RACE reads, leaving out DNA. The sample table includes roughly 89,000 distinct CDR3 sequences. Sequenced sample: naive CXCR3- CD8+ T cells from blood. Subset reported: CD45RO-CCR7+CD27+CD95- naive CD8+ T cells lacking CXCR3 (TNR3-). These receptors were taken from a human donor in good health. Some clones in this sample may be carry-over from other donors' samples.

CDR3 protein: CASSQDGGARSTDTQYF. This rearrangement joins TRBV4-3 to TRBJ2-3; the TRBD1 assignment by TCRdb is unverifiable without DNA. Germline V CDR1 and CDR2: LGHNA, YSLEER. This CDR3 contains 17 residues.

The chain's CDR3 is CASRSGAGEDEQFF. The rearrangement links TRBV7-9 to TRBJ2-1; no DNA is available, so the TRBD2 call from TCRdb remains unchecked. This CDR3 comprises 14 residues. Germline V gives CDR1 SEHNR, CDR2 FQNEAQ (reference sequence).

J is TRBJ2-5 and V is TRBV20-1; TCRdb designates TRBD2, a call that cannot be tested without DNA. The CDR3 has 18 residues. Germline lookup yields CDR1 DFQATT and CDR2 SNEGSKA (reference sequence). CDR3: CSAVPGLAGEVRQETQYF.

The genes are TRBV10-3 and TRBJ2-3; no DNA is available, so the TRBD1 call from TCRdb remains unchecked. The CDR3 is 17 residues long. Germline-derived CDR1 and CDR2 are ENHRY and SYGVKD. CDR3 amino acids: CAISSTRDTERTDTQYF.

The V and J genes are TRBV29-1 and TRBJ1-2; TCRdb returns TRBD1, unconfirmable since there is no DNA. The CDR3 runs to 11 residues. Germline CDR1 reads SQVTM; CDR2 reads ANQGSEA. The CDR3 here is CSATGDYGYTF.

J is TRBJ2-7 and V is TRBV4-3; the D call of TRBD1 rests on TCRdb alone, since no DNA is present to check it. CDR1 is LGHNA and CDR2 is YSLEER in the germline V gene. This CDR3 spans 15 amino acids. The CDR3 spells CASIRGDGTAYEQYF.

V usage is TRBV6-6 and J usage is TRBJ1-5. CDR1 and CDR2 (germline): MNHNY, SVGAGI (reference sequence). The CDR3 is 15 residues long. The CDR3 sequence is CASGLGAYSNQPQHF.

The CDR3: CASSSGNTYEQYF. The V and J genes are TRBV5-6 and TRBJ2-7. CDR3 length: 13 residues. The germline V gene encodes CDR1 SGHDT and CDR2 YYEEEE.

The chain links TRBV6-6 to TRBJ2-5; no DNA is available, so the TRBD2 call from TCRdb remains unchecked. Germline values: CDR1 MNHNY, CDR2 SVGAGI (reference sequence). The CDR3 covers 18 residues. The CDR3 spells CASSYSKLAGGRSETQYF.

CDR3 region: CASNSGAPEHGSPLHF. The genes are TRBV7-9 and TRBJ1-6; with no DNA, the TCRdb D assignment of TRBD1 cannot be verified. Germline lookup yields CDR1 SEHNR and CDR2 FQNEAQ (reference sequence). This CDR3 is 16 amino acids long.

The V and J genes are TRBV5-1 and TRBJ2-1; the TCRdb call, TRBD2, lacks DNA for checking. The length of the CDR3 is 14 residues. The germline V gene has CDR1 SGHRS and CDR2 YFSETQ. CDR3 sequence reads: CASSFAGDRNEQFF.

The chain couples TRBV15 to TRBJ2-4. This CDR3 spans 13 amino acids. Germline V gene data show CDR1 as LNHNV and CDR2 as YYDKDF (reference sequence). The CDR3 sequence: CATSRKESVIQYF.

The chain uses TRBV28 and TRBJ2-2; TCRdb proposes TRBD1, but this gene call is untestable without DNA. The CDR3 spans 15 residues. The germline CDR1 and CDR2 sequences are MDHEN and SYDVKM. The CDR3 spells CASTSDRVNTGELFF.

The chain uses TRBV6-5 and TRBJ2-2; TCRdb calls TRBD1, which cannot be checked without DNA. The germline V gene encodes CDR1 MNHEY and CDR2 SVGAGI. This CDR3 spans 14 amino acids. The CDR3 spells CASSYFQGPGELFF.

This rearrangement joins TRBV20-1 to TRBJ2-7; absent DNA, TCRdb's TRBD1 call cannot be checked. The CDR3 loop spans 12 amino acids. Germline CDR1 DFQATT, CDR2 SNEGSKA (reference sequence). The CDR3 loop is CSARLGDHEQYF.

The V call is TRBV9, the J call TRBJ2-1. Germline CDR1 and CDR2: SGDLS and YYNGEE. The length of the CDR3 is 15 residues. The CDR3 sequence is CASSVGGSGYNEQFF.

This chain connects TRBV15 to TRBJ2-2; TCRdb designates TRBD2, a call that cannot be tested without DNA. CDR1 and CDR2 from the germline V gene are LNHNV and YYDKDF (reference sequence). The CDR3 is 18 residues long. This chain's CDR3 is CATSSPIGMEGNTGELFF.

The chain employs TRBV15 and TRBJ1-2; TCRdb picks TRBD1, but there is no DNA to check that call. CDR3 length: 14 residues. From germline, CDR1 is LNHNV and CDR2 YYDKDF (reference sequence). CDR3 loop: CATSGRWGDYGYTF.

V is TRBV7-9 and J is TRBJ2-6. The germline CDR1 and CDR2 sequences are SEHNR and FQNEAQ (reference sequence). CDR3 length equals 16 residues. The chain's CDR3 is CASRRRPVSGANVLTF. Full variable domain (outside the CDR3, taken from reference TRBV7-9 and TRBJ2-6): DTGVSQNPRHKITKRGQNVTFRCDPISEHNRLYWYRQTLGQGPEFLTYFQNEAQLEKSRLLSDRFSAERPKGSFSTLEIQRTEQGDSAMYLCASRRRPVSGANVLTFGAGSRLTVL.

The rearrangement joins TRBV29-1 to TRBJ1-2; the D gene TCRdb calls, TRBD1, cannot be checked with no DNA. CDR1 is SQVTM and CDR2 is ANQGSEA in the germline V gene. The CDR3 has 14 residues. This CDR3 is CSVEDPDNNYGYTF.

The chain carries TRBV29-1 and TRBJ2-7; TCRdb's assignment of TRBD2 cannot be checked, as there is no DNA. The CDR3 length is 16 residues. Per germline, CDR1 SQVTM and CDR2 ANQGSEA. CDR3 loop: CSVELGEAEPFGEQYF.

This rearrangement joins TRBV7-3 to TRBJ2-3; TCRdb proposes TRBD1, but this gene call is untestable without DNA. CDR1 SGHTA and CDR2 FQGTGA come from the germline V gene. This CDR3 comprises 15 residues. CDR3 residues: CASSMTGALTDTQYF.

CDR3 residues: CASSQDPGTRETQYF. The chain combines TRBV4-1 with TRBJ2-5. This CDR3 is built from 15 residues. Germline CDR1 and CDR2: MGHRA and YSYEKL.

J is TRBJ2-1 and V is TRBV7-8; TCRdb's D call, TRBD1, is unchecked because there is no DNA. This CDR3 is built from 15 residues. Germline V gene data show CDR1 as SGHVS and CDR2 as FQNEAQ. This chain's CDR3 is CASSLGRGEDNEQFF.

This rearrangement joins TRBV12-3 or TRBV12-4 to TRBJ2-3. This CDR3 contains 13 residues. The CDR3 spells CASSSPSGDTQYF.